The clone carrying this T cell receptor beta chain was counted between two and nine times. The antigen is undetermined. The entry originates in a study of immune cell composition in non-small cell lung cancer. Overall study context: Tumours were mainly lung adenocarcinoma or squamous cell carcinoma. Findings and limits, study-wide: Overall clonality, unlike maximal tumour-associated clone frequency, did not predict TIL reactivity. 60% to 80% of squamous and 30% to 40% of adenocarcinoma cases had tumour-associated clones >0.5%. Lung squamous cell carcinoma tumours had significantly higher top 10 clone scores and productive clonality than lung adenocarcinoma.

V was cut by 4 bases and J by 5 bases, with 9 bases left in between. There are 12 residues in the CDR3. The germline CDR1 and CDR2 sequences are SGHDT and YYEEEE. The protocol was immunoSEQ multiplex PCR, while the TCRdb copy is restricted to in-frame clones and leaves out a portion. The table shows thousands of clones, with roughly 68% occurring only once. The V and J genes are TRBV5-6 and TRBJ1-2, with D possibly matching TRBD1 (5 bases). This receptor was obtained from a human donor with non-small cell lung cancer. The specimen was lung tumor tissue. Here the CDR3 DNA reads TGTGCCAGCAGCCAGACAGTGTATGGCTACACCTTC. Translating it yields CASSQTVYGYTF.